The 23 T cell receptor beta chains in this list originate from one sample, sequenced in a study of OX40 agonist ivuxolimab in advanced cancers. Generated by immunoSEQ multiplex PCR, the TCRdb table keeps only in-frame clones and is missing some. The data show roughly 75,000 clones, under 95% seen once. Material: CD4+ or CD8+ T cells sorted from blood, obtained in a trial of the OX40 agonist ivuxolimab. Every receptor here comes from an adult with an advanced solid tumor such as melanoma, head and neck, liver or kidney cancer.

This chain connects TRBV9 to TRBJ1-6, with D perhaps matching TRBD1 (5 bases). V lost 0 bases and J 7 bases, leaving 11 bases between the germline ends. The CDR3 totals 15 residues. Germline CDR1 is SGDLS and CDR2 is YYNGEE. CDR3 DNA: TGTGCCAGCAGCGTAGTGGAGGGGACCAATTCACCCCTCCACTTT. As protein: CASSVVEGTNSPLHF.

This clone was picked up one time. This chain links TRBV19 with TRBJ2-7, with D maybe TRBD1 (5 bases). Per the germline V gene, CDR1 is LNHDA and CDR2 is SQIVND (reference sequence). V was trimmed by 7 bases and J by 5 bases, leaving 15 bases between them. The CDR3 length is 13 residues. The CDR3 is CASNPAGKDEQYF. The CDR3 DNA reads TGTGCCAGTAACCCAGCAGGGAAGGACGAGCAGTACTTC.

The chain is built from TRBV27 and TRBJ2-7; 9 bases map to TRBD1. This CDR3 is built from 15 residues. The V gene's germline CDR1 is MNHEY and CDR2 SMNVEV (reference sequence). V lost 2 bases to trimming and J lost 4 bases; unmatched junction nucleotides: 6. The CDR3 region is CASSLRQGVMYEQYF. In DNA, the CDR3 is TGTGCCAGCAGTTTAAGACAGGGGGTTATGTACGAGCAGTACTTC.

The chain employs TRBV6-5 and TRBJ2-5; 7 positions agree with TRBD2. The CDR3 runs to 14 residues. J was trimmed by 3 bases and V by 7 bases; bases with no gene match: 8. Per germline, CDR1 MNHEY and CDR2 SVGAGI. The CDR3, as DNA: TGTGCCAGCACCGCTCCTGGGGGGGAAGAGACCCAGTACTTC. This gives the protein CASTAPGGEETQYF.

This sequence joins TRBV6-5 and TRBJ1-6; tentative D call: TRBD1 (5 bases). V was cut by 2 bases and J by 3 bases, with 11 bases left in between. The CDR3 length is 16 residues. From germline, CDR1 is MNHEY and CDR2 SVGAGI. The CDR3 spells CASSYGGVDYNSPLHF. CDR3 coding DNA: TGTGCCAGCAGTTACGGGGGGGTGGACTATAATTCACCCCTCCACTTT.

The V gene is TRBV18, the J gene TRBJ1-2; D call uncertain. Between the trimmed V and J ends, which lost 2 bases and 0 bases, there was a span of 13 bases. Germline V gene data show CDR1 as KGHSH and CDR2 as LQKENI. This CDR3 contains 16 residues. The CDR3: CASSPTPAMANYGYTF. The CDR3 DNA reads TGTGCCAGCTCACCAACTCCAGCTATGGCTAACTATGGCTACACCTTC. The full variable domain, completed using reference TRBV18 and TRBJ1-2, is NAGVMQNPRHLVRRRGQEARLRCSPMKGHSHVYWYRQLPEEGLKFMVYLQKENIIDESGMPKERFSAEFPKEGPSILRIQQVVRGDSAAYFCASSPTPAMANYGYTFGSGTRLTVV.

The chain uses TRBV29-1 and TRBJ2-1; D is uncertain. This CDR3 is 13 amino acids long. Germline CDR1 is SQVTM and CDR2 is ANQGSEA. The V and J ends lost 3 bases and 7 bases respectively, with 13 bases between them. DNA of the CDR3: TGCAGCGTTGACTTTTCGAAGGGAAATGAGCAGTTCTTC. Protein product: CSVDFSKGNEQFF.

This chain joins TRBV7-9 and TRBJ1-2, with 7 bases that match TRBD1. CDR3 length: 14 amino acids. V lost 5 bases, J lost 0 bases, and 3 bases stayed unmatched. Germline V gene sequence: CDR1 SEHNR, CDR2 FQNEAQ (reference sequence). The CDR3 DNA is TGTGCCAGCAGCCTAGGGACAGCTAACTATGGCTACACCTTC. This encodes CASSLGTANYGYTF.

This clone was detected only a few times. The CDR3 reads CARSHKGAKNAYEQYF. In DNA form, the CDR3 reads TGTGCCAGAAGCCACAAGGGGGCGAAGAATGCCTACGAGCAGTACTTC. The chain recombines TRBV5-3 with TRBJ2-7, with 7 bases aligning to TRBD1. TRBV5-3 is an ORF; its function is uncertain. The CDR3 sequence is 16 residues long. V dropped 4 bases and J dropped 2; count of bases not matched to a gene: 12.

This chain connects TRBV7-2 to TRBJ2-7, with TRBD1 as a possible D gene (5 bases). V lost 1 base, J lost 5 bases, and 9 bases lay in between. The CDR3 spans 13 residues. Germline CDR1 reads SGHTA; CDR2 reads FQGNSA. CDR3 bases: TGTGCCAGCAGCTTAGAACAAGGGGACGAGCAGTACTTC. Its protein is CASSLEQGDEQYF.

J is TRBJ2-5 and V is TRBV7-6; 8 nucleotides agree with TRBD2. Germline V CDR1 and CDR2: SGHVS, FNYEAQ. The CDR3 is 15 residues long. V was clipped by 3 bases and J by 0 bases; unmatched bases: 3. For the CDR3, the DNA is TGTGCCAGCAGCTTCTTTAGCGGGAACCAAGAGACCCAGTACTTC. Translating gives CASSFFSGNQETQYF.

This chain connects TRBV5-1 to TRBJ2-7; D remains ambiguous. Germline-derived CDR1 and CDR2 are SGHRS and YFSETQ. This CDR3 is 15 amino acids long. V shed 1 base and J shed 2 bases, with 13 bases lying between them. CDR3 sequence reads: CASSLSPGITYEQYF. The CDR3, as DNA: TGCGCCAGCAGCTTGTCTCCGGGCATTACCTACGAGCAGTACTTC.

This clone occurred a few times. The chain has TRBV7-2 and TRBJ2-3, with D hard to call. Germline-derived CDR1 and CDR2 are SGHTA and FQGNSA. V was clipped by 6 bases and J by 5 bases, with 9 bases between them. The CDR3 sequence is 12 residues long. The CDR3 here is CASRRSEDTQYF. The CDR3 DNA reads TGTGCCAGCAGGAGATCGGAAGATACGCAGTATTTT.

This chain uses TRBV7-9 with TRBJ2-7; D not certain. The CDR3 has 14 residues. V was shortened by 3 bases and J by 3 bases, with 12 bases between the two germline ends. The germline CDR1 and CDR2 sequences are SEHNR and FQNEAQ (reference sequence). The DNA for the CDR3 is TGTGCCAGCAGCTTCCCTGCTAGTTACTACGAGCAGTACTTC. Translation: CASSFPASYYEQYF.

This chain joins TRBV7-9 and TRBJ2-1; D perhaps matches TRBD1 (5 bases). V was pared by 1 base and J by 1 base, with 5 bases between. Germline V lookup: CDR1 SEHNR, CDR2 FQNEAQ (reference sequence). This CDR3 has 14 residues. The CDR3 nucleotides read TGTGCCAGCAGCTTAGGGACATCCTACAATGAGCAGTTCTTC. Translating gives CASSLGTSYNEQFF. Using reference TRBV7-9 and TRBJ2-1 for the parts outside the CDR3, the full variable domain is DTGVSQNPRHKITKRGQNVTFRCDPISEHNRLYWYRQTLGQGPEFLTYFQNEAQLEKSRLLSDRFSAERPKGSFSTLEIQRTEQGDSAMYLCASSLGTSYNEQFFGPGTRLTVL.

The CDR3 DNA is TGCGCCAGCAGCTTGGGACAGAATCAGCCCCAGCATTTT. Protein product: CASSLGQNQPQHF. J is TRBJ1-5 and V is TRBV5-1, with D possibly matching TRBD1 (5 bases). The germline gives CDR1 SGHRS, CDR2 YFSETQ. This CDR3 spans 13 amino acids. V shed 0 bases and J shed 4 bases, with 5 bases lying between them. Drawing the rest from reference TRBV5-1 and TRBJ1-5, the complete variable domain is KAGVTQTPRYLIKTRGQQVTLSCSPISGHRSVSWYQQTPGQGLQFLFEYFSETQRNKGNFPGRFSGRQFSNSRSEMNVSTLELGDSALYLCASSLGQNQPQHFGDGTRLSIL.

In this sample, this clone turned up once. CDR3 amino acids: CASSLPDSSGELFF. For the CDR3, the DNA is TGCGCCAGCAGCTTGCCAGACTCGTCCGGGGAGCTGTTTTTT. The chain couples TRBV5-1 to TRBJ2-2; no definite D call. V was shortened by 1 base and J by 6 bases, with 10 bases between the two germline ends. The CDR3 sequence is 14 residues long. Germline V CDR1 and CDR2: SGHRS, YFSETQ.

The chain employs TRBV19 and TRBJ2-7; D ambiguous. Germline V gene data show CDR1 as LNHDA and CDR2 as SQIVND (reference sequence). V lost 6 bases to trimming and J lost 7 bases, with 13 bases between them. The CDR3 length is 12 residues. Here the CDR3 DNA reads TGTGCCAGTAGGACCGAGACGCGGGAGCAGTACTTC. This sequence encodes CASRTETREQYF.

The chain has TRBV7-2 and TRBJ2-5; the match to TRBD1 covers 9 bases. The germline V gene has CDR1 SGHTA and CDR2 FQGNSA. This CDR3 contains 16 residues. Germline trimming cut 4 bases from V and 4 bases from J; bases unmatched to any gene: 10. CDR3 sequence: CASSSRPGQGRETQYF. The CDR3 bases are TGTGCCAGCAGCTCTAGACCGGGACAGGGTAGAGAGACCCAGTACTTC.

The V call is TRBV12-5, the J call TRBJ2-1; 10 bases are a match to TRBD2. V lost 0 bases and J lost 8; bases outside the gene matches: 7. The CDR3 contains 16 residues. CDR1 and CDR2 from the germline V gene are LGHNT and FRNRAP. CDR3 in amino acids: CASGLVQGSGRYEQFF. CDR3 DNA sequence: TGTGCTAGTGGTTTGGTACAGGGTAGCGGGAGGTATGAGCAGTTCTTC.

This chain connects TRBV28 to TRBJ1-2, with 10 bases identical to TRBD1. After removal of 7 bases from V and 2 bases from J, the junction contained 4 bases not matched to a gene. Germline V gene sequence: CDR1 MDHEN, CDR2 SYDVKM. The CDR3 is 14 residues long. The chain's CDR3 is CASKAGQGNYGYTF. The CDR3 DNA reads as TGTGCCAGCAAAGCGGGACAGGGGAACTATGGCTACACCTTC.

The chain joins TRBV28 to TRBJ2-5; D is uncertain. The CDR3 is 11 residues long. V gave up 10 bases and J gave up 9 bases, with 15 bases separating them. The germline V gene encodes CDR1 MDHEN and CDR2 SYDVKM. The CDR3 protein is CATANPGSQYF. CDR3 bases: TGTGCCACCGCCAATCCCGGGTCCCAGTACTTC.

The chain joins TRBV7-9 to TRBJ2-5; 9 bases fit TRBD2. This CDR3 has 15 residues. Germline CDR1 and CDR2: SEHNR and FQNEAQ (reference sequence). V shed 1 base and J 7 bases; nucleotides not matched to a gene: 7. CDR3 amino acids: CASSLGGGAQGTQYF. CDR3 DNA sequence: TGTGCCAGCAGCTTAGGCGGGGGGGCCCAGGGGACCCAGTACTTC.